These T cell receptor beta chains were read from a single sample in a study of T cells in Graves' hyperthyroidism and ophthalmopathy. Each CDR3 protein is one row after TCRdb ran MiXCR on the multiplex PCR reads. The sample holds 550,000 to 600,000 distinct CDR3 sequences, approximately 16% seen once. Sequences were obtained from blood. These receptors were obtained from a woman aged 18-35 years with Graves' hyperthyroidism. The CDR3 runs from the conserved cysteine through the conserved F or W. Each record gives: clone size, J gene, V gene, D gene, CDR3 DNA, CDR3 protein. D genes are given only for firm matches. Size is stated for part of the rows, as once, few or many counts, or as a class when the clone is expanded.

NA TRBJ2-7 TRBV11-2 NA TGTGCCAGCAGCTTAGGTCGAGGAGCTAACTACGAGCAGTACTTC CASSLGRGANYEQYF
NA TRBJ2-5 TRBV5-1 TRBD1 TGCGCCAGCAGCCACGAAAGGACAGGGGGCGTCGAGACCCAGTACTTC CASSHERTGGVETQYF
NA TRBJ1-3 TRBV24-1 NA TGTGCCACCAGTGAGGGGACGGCTGGAAACACCATATATTTT CATSEGTAGNTIYF
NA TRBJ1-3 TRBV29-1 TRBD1 TGCAGCGTTGGAGGGGAGACAGGGAGCTCTGGAAACACCATATATTTT CSVGGETGSSGNTIYF
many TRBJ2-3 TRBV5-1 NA TGCGCCAGCAGCTCGGGGCCGACATATACGCAGTATTTT CASSSGPTYTQYF
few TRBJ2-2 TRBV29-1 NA TGCAGCGTTGAAGATCAAGGGGCCCCCGGGGAGCTGTTTTTT CSVEDQGAPGELFF
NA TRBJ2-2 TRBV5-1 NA TGCGCCAGCAGCTGGGGGTTGACAGATAACACCGGGGAGCTGTTTTTT CASSWGLTDNTGELFF
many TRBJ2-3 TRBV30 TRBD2 TGTGCCTGGACCCGGACTAGCAGCTACACAGATACGCAGTATTTT CAWTRTSSYTDTQYF
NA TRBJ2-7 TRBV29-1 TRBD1 TGCAGCGTTTTGAGGACAGGGGGCTCCGAGCAGTACTTC CSVLRTGGSEQYF
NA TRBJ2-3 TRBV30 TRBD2 TGTGCCTGGAGTGCCCCGACTAGCGGGAGAAGAGATACGCAGTATTTT CAWSAPTSGRRDTQYF
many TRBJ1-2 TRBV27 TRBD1 TGTGCCAGCAGTTTGGCACAGGGGAATGGCTACACCTTC CASSLAQGNGYTF
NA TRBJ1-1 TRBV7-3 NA TGTGCCAGCAGCTTAAAATCGGGCAGGGGCGCGGGGACTGAAGCTTTCTTT CASSLKSGRGAGTEAFF
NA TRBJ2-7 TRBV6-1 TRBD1 TGTGCCAGCAGTTCCCTCGGGACAGGGGGCTTCGAGCAGTACTTC CASSSLGTGGFEQYF
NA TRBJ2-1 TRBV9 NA TGTGCCAGCAGCGTCACTAGTCCCTCCTACAATGAGCAGTTCTTC CASSVTSPSYNEQFF
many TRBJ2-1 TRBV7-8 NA TGTGCCAGCAGCTTGTCTACCAGCGGAAGTACCAATGAGCAGTTCTTC CASSLSTSGSTNEQFF
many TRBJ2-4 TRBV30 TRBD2 TGTGCCTGGAGTAGCGGGAGGACGGACATTCAGTACTTC CAWSSGRTDIQYF
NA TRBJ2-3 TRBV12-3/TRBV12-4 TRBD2 TGTGCCAGCATACCCACCGGGGGGGCCACAGATACGCAGTATTTT CASIPTGGATDTQYF
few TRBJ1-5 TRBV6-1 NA TGTGCCAGCAGGAGAGGGGGGGTTAGCAATCAGCCCCAGCATTTT CASRRGGVSNQPQHF
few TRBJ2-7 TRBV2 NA TGTGCCAGCAGCGCCTCCCCCGGGCCGGGGGCGAACGAGCAGTACTTC CASSASPGPGANEQYF
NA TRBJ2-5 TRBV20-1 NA TGCAGTGCTCACAGGGCCCAAGAGACCCAGTACTTC CSAHRAQETQYF
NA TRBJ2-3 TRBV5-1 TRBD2 TGCGCCAGCAGCTGGAAGAGAGCGGGGGGGAGCACAGATACGCAGTATTTT CASSWKRAGGSTDTQYF
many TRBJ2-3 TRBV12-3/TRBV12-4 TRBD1 TGTGCCAGCACCTCTGTCCCGGGACAGGGGTCAGATACGCAGTATTTT CASTSVPGQGSDTQYF
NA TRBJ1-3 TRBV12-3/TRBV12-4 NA TGTGCCAGCAGTCCCCAGGCCGAGCTTGGAAACACCATATATTTT CASSPQAELGNTIYF
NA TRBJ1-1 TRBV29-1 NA TGCAGCGTGCGGCCGACAGGTAACACTGAAGCTTTCTTT CSVRPTGNTEAFF
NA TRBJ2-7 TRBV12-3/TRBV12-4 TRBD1 TGTGCCAGCAGTTCCGACAGGGCCAGCTTATACGAGCAGTACTTC CASSSDRASLYEQYF
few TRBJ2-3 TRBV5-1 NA TGCGCCAGCCCCGACGGATCCTACACAGATACGCAGTATTTT CASPDGSYTDTQYF
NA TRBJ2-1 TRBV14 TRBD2 TGTGCCAGCAGCCACGGGCGGGACTACCCGTTCGGCCCCTACAATGAGCAGTTCTTC CASSHGRDYPFGPYNEQFF
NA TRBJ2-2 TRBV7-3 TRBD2 TGTGCCAGCAGCTACGTGGGGGGGGTCCCCACCGGGGAGCTGTTTTTT CASSYVGGVPTGELFF
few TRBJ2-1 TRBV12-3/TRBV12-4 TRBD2 TGTGCCAGCAGACCTAGCGGGGACTACAATGAGCAGTTCTTC CASRPSGDYNEQFF
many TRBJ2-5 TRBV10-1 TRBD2 TGCGCCAGCAGTGAAACTAGCGGGCAAGAGACCCAGTACTTC CASSETSGQETQYF
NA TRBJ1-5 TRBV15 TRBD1 TGTGCCACCAGACCGACAGGGGAGGGAAGCAATCAGCCCCAGCATTTT CATRPTGEGSNQPQHF
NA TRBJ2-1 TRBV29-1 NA TGCAGCGTTGCCTCCGACGATCACAATGAGCAGTTCTTC CSVASDDHNEQFF
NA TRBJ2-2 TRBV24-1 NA TGTGCGTCGGAGGGGAGGACGAACACCGGGGAGCTGTTTTTT CASEGRTNTGELFF
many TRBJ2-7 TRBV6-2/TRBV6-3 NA TGTGCCAGCACCCCGGATCACTACGAGCAGTACTTC CASTPDHYEQYF
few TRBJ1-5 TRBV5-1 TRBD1 TGCGCCAGCAGCGGCCCAGACAGGGAGGTCGGTCAGCCCCAGCATTTT CASSGPDREVGQPQHF
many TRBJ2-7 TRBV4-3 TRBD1 TGCGCCAGCAGCCATAGGACAGGGGGCTCCTACGAGCAGTACTTC CASSHRTGGSYEQYF
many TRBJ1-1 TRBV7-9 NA TGTGCCAGCAGCTTTGGGACGGGGGGGCCTTCCACTGAAGCTTTCTTT CASSFGTGGPSTEAFF
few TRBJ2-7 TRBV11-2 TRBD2 TGTGCCAGCAGCCCGGGACGGGGGGGAAACGAGCAGTACTTC CASSPGRGGNEQYF
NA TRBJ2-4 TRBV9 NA TGTGCCAGCAGCGTAGACCTCGACCGAGGGAACATTCAGTACTTC CASSVDLDRGNIQYF
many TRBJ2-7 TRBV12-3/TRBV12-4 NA TGTGCCAGCAGTTTTGTTCGCCGGCACGAGCAGTACTTC CASSFVRRHEQYF
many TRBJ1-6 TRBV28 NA TGTGCCAGCAGCCCTCCCGCGAACCGTTCACCCCTCCACTTT CASSPPANRSPLHF
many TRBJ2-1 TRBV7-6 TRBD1 TGTGCCAGCAGCTCGCCCCGACAGGGAGCAGGTGGTGAGCAGTTCTTC CASSSPRQGAGGEQFF
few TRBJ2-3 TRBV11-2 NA TGTGCCAGCAGCTTCCTCGGGTCCCCAGATACGCAGTATTTT CASSFLGSPDTQYF
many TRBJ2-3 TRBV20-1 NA TGCAGTGCTACATTGAACCCGGATACGCAGTATTTT CSATLNPDTQYF
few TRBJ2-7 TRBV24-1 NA TGTGCCACCAGTGATCCATCCTTGGGGGAGCAGTACTTC CATSDPSLGEQYF
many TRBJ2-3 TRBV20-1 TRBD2 TGCAGTGCTGGAACTCGGGGGGGCCCTGATACGCAGTATTTT CSAGTRGGPDTQYF
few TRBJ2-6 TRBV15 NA TGTGCCACCAGTGGCTGGGCCTCTGGGGCCAACGTCCTGACTTTC CATSGWASGANVLTF
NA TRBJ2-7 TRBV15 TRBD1 TGTGCCACCAGCAGAAGAGGGGGCATCTACGAGCAGTACTTC CATSRRGGIYEQYF
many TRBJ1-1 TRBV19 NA TGTGCCAGTAGTATCGGACAAATGAACACTGAAGCTTTCTTT CASSIGQMNTEAFF
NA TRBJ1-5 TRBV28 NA TGTGCCAGCAGCCAATTACAGACAAGGGGCAATCAGCCCCAGCATTTT CASSQLQTRGNQPQHF
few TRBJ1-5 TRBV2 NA TGTGCCAGCAGTGGTCGGGGGACCCACAATCAGCCCCAGCATTTT CASSGRGTHNQPQHF